The 18 T cell receptor beta chains in this list originate from one sample, sequenced in a study of blood T cell repertoires in COVID-19. Method: immunoSEQ multiplex PCR; TCRdb's copy keeps in-frame clones and lacks some. The profile covers approximately 450,000 clones, with roughly 90% appearing a single time and 4% to 4.5% taken by the ten largest. The sample consisted of peripheral blood. These receptors all come from a woman aged 25-40 years with acute or convalescent COVID-19.

The rearrangement links TRBV7-2 to TRBJ2-5, with a weak D call TRBD2 (7 bases). CDR1 and CDR2 from the germline V gene are SGHTA and FQGNSA. The V and J ends lost 7 bases and 7 bases respectively, with 19 bases between them. The CDR3 is 14 residues long. This chain's CDR3 is CASTQRGGLVTQYF. The CDR3 coding sequence is TGTGCCAGCACCCAGAGGGGGGGCCTGGTGACCCAGTACTTC. Based on the CDR3 plus reference TRBV7-2 and TRBJ2-5, the full variable domain is GAGVSQSPSNKVTEKGKDVELRCDPISGHTALYWYRQSLGQGLEFLIYFQGNSAPDKSGLPSDRFSAERTGGSVSTLTIQRTQQEDSAVYLCASTQRGGLVTQYFGPGTRLLVL.

This rearrangement joins TRBV28 to TRBJ1-1; TRBD1 might be the D (6 bases). This CDR3 is 16 amino acids long. Germline V gene sequence: CDR1 MDHEN, CDR2 SYDVKM. Trimming removed 5 bases at V and 3 bases at J, with 19 bases between. The CDR3 sequence is CASSPSNRDYYTEAFF. The CDR3 DNA sequence: TGTGCCAGCAGTCCGTCGAACAGGGATTATTACACTGAAGCTTTCTTT.

The chain couples TRBV29-1 to TRBJ2-1; D not certain. CDR1 is SQVTM, CDR2 ANQGSEA, per germline. Trimming took off 4 bases at V and 2 bases at J, with 12 bases between the two ends. The CDR3 has 14 amino acids. The CDR3 reads CSVASPPAYNEQFF. The CDR3 bases are TGCAGCGTTGCTTCTCCTCCAGCCTACAATGAGCAGTTCTTC.

V gene TRBV7-8 combines with J gene TRBJ1-6, with 8 bases that match TRBD1. J was trimmed by 3 bases and V by 5 bases; bases with no gene match: 3. The CDR3 loop spans 15 amino acids. In germline, CDR1 is SGHVS, CDR2 FQNEAQ. The CDR3 loop reads CASSVDRGYNSPLHF. Here the CDR3 DNA reads TGTGCCAGCAGCGTAGACAGGGGCTATAATTCACCCCTCCACTTT.

This clone was counted a few times. This rearrangement joins TRBV11-2 to TRBJ2-1; D unresolved. Germline assignment: CDR1 SGHAT and CDR2 FQNNGV. Deletions cut 6 bases from V and 8 bases from J, with 17 bases between. The length of the CDR3 is 14 residues. In DNA form, the CDR3 reads TGTGCCAGCAGTAATTCCAGGCGTTGGGATGAGCAGTTCTTC. It encodes CASSNSRRWDEQFF.

The chain links TRBV5-1 to TRBJ1-2; TRBD1 might be the D (6 bases). This CDR3 spans 14 amino acids. V lost 1 base to trimming and J lost 5 bases, with 12 bases between them. The germline V gene encodes CDR1 SGHRS and CDR2 YFSETQ. The CDR3 DNA reads TGCGCCAGCAGCTTGTCAGGGGAGGGATATGGCTACACCTTC. Protein: CASSLSGEGYGYTF.

This chain uses TRBV19 with TRBJ2-3; 7 bases are a match to TRBD2. The V gene's germline CDR1 is LNHDA and CDR2 SQIVND (reference sequence). The CDR3 loop spans 15 amino acids. Unmatched junction bases numbered 11, after V lost 7 bases and J lost 4 bases. This CDR3 reads CASTRGVQNPDTQYF. The DNA of the CDR3 is TGTGCCAGTACCCGGGGGGTCCAGAACCCAGATACGCAGTATTTT.

This rearrangement joins TRBV6-4 to TRBJ2-1; D is perhaps TRBD2 (6 bases). Trimming stripped 4 bases from V and 4 bases from J, with 14 bases between. CDR1 MRHNA and CDR2 SNTAGT come from the germline V gene. This CDR3 contains 15 residues. The CDR3 DNA follows: TGTGCCAGCAGTGTCTCGGCGGGGCGGTACAATGAGCAGTTCTTC. Translated: CASSVSAGRYNEQFF.

This chain joins TRBV6-5 and TRBJ1-2; 9 nucleotides match TRBD1. Trimming cost V 4 bases and J 11 bases; bases outside gene matches: 5. This CDR3 comprises 12 residues. Per germline, CDR1 MNHEY and CDR2 SVGAGI. DNA for the CDR3: TGTGCCAGCAGTTTGACAGGGGGATGGTACACCTTC. Translating gives CASSLTGGWYTF.

This chain joins TRBV5-1 and TRBJ2-3, with 16 bases fitting TRBD2. In germline, CDR1 is SGHRS, CDR2 YFSETQ. V lost 3 bases and J lost 3; bases outside the gene matches: 4. The length of the CDR3 is 17 residues. The chain's CDR3 is CASSSGTSGGATDTQYF. In DNA form, the CDR3 reads TGCGCCAGCAGCTCCGGGACTAGCGGGGGGGCAACAGATACGCAGTATTTT.

The chain joins TRBV6-6 to TRBJ1-4; the D gene is possibly TRBD1 (6 bases). This CDR3 has 14 residues. Germline CDR1 MNHNY, CDR2 SVGAGI (reference sequence). Trimming took off 2 bases at V and 7 bases at J, with 11 bases between the two ends. Written as DNA, the CDR3 is TGTGCCAGCAGTTACCAGGGGTACGGTGAAAAACTGTTTTTT. Its protein product is CASSYQGYGEKLFF.

V is TRBV6-5 and J is TRBJ2-3, with 8 positions matching TRBD1. This CDR3 contains 15 residues. From germline, CDR1 is MNHEY and CDR2 SVGAGI. V dropped 2 bases and J dropped 2; count of bases not matched to a gene: 3. DNA for the CDR3: TGTGCCAGCAGTTACCAGGGGGCTTACACAGATACGCAGTATTTT. Translating it yields CASSYQGAYTDTQYF.

This chain uses TRBV19 with TRBJ2-6; 7 bases fit TRBD1. This CDR3 is 17 amino acids long. The germline V gene has CDR1 LNHDA and CDR2 SQIVND (reference sequence). With 5 bases clipped from V and 6 bases from J, the junction kept 13 bases outside the gene matches. CDR3 sequence: CASSLGTVTLVANVLTF. The CDR3 coding sequence is TGTGCCAGTAGTTTAGGGACAGTGACTCTTGTGGCCAACGTCCTGACTTTC.

V and J are TRBV30 and TRBJ2-5; perhaps TRBD2 as D (5 bases). V dropped 1 base and J dropped 5 bases, with 14 bases sitting between them. The length of the CDR3 is 14 residues. Germline V gene lookup returns CDR1 GTSNPN and CDR2 SVGIG (reference sequence). This CDR3 reads CAWSELVSGETQYF. The CDR3, as DNA: TGTGCCTGGAGTGAACTAGTTTCGGGGGAGACCCAGTACTTC.

The V and J genes are TRBV5-1 and TRBJ2-7; TRBD1 agrees at 8 bases. The CDR3 covers 16 residues. V lost 4 bases to trimming and J lost 4 bases; unmatched junction nucleotides: 13. The germline gives CDR1 SGHRS, CDR2 YFSETQ. The CDR3 sequence is CASSQRTGTGGYEQYF. CDR3 sequence (DNA): TGCGCCAGCAGCCAAAGGACAGGGACCGGAGGTTACGAGCAGTACTTC. The full variable domain, rest sourced from reference TRBV5-1 and TRBJ2-7, is KAGVTQTPRYLIKTRGQQVTLSCSPISGHRSVSWYQQTPGQGLQFLFEYFSETQRNKGNFPGRFSGRQFSNSRSEMNVSTLELGDSALYLCASSQRTGTGGYEQYFGPGTRLTVT.

The J gene is TRBJ2-3, the V gene TRBV2; TRBD2 matches at 11 bases. Trimming cost V 4 bases and J 2 bases; bases outside gene matches: 5. Germline V gene lookup returns CDR1 SNHLY and CDR2 FYNNEI. The CDR3 spans 16 residues. DNA for the CDR3: TGTGCCAGCAGTGGTACTAGCGGGGGTTACACAGATACGCAGTATTTT. Residues: CASSGTSGGYTDTQYF.

This sequence joins TRBV6-5 and TRBJ2-3; 7 nucleotides line up with TRBD2. CDR1 is MNHEY and CDR2 is SVGAGI in the germline V gene. The CDR3 length is 15 residues. V lost 5 bases and J lost 0; bases outside the gene matches: 5. The CDR3 DNA reads as TGTGCCAGCAGTAGGGGAGCGGGGAGCACAGATACGCAGTATTTT. Translation gives CASSRGAGSTDTQYF.

The chain carries TRBV28 and TRBJ1-2; 8 positions agree with TRBD1. The junction had 9 bases not matched to a gene; V was cut back by 4 bases and J by 5 bases. Germline CDR1 and CDR2: MDHEN and SYDVKM. The CDR3 is made up of 15 amino acids. This chain's CDR3 is CASSSKSGGAYGYTF. In nucleotides, the CDR3 is TGTGCCAGCAGTTCAAAATCAGGGGGCGCGTATGGCTACACCTTC.